This T cell receptor beta chain stems from a study of cytomegalovirus exposure and HLA in healthy donors. The V gene end was trimmed by 1 base and the J gene end by 3 bases; junction bases not matched to a gene: 6. Per germline, CDR1 PRHDT and CDR2 FYEKMQ (reference sequence). The CDR3 contains 18 residues. In the PCR, 60 Vbeta and 13 Jbeta primers were used. The repertoire was sequenced with immunoSEQ multiplex PCR; TCRdb's copy has only in-frame clones and lacks some. Of about 150,000 clones in the sample, about three quarters were seen once. This clone was recorded only once. The sequence was collected from a woman aged 40 to 49 in good health and CMV-seronegative. Sample: PBMCs. This chain uses TRBV13 with TRBJ2-1; 13 bases map to TRBD2. The DNA of the CDR3 is TGTGCCAGCAGCTTAGAATTTGGGACTAGCGGGAACTACAATGAGCAGTTCTTC. This translates into CASSLEFGTSGNYNEQFF.